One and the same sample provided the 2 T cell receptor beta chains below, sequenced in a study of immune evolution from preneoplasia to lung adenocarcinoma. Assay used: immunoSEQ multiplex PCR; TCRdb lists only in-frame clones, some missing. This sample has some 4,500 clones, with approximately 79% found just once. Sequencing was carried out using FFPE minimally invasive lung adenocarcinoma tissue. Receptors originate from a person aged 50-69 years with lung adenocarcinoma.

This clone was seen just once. The CDR3 is CASSGGQGARLDTEAFF. The DNA of the CDR3 is TGTGCCAGCAGCGGGGGACAGGGGGCACGTTTGGACACTGAAGCTTTCTTT. The genes are TRBV7-9 and TRBJ1-1; 12 positions match TRBD1. The V gene's germline CDR1 is SEHNR and CDR2 FQNEAQ (reference sequence). The CDR3 sequence is 17 residues long. J was trimmed by 3 bases and V by 5 bases; bases with no gene match: 10.

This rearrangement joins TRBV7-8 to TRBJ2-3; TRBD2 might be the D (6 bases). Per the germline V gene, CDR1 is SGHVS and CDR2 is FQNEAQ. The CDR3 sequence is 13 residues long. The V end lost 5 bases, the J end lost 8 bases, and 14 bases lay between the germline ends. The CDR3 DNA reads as TGTGCCAGCAGCCCGCAGACTAGTGGTACGCAGTATTTT. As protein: CASSPQTSGTQYF.